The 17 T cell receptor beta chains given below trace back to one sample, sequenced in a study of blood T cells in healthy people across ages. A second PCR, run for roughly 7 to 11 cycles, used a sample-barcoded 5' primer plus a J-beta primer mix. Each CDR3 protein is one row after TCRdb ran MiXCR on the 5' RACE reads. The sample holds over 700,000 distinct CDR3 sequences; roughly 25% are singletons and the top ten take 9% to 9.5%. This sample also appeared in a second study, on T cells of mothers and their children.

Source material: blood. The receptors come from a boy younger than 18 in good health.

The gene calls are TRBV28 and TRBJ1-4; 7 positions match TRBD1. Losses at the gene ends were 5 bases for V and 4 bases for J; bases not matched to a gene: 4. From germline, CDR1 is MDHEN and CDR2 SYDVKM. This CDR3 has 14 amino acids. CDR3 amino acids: CASSMTGNNEKLFF. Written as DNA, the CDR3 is TGTGCCAGCAGTATGACAGGGAATAATGAAAAACTGTTTTTT.

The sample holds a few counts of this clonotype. The CDR3 sequence: CAMGSSETQYF. CDR3 bases: TGTGCCATGGGTAGTTCAGAGACCCAGTACTTC. The chain recombines TRBV10-3 with TRBJ2-5, with D uncertain. V was cut by 9 bases and J by 4 bases, with 9 bases left in between. Germline CDR1 is ENHRY and CDR2 is SYGVKD. The CDR3 length is 11 residues.

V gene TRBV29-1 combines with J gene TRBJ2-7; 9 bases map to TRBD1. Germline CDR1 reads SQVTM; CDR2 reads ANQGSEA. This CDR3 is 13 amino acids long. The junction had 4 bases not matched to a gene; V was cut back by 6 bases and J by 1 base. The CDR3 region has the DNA TGCAGCGTCGGACAGGGGATGTCCTACGAGCAGTACTTC. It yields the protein CSVGQGMSYEQYF.

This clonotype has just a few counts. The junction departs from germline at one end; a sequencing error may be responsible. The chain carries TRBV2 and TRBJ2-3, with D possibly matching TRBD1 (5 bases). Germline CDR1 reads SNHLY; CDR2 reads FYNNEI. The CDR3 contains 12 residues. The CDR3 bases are TGTGCCAGCAATGAAGGGGCAGATACGCAGTATTTT. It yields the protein CASNEGADTQYF. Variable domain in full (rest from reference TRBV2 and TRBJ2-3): EPEVTQTPSHQVTQMGQEVILRCVPISNHLYFYWYRQILGQKVEFLVSFYNNEISEKSEIFDDQFSVERPDGSNFTLKIRSTKLEDSAMYFCASNEGADTQYFGPGTRLTVL.

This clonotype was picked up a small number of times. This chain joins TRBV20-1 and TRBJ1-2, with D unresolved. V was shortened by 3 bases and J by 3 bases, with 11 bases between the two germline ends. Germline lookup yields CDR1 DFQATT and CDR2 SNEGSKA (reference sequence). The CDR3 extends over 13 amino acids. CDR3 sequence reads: CSARGNSDYGYTF. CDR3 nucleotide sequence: TGCAGTGCTAGGGGAAATTCTGACTATGGCTACACCTTC.

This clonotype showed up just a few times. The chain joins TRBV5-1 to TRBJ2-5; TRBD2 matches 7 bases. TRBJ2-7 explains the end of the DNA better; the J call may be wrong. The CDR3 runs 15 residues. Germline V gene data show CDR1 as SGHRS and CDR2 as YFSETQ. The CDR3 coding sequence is TGCGCCAGCAGCTTGGCTGTGGGAGGGACCTACGAGCAGTACTTC. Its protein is CASSLAVGGTYEQYF.

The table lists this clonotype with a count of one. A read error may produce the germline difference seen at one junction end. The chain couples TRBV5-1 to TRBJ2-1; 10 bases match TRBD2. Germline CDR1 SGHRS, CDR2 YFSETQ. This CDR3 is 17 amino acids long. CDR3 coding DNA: TGCGCCAGCAGCGTGACTAGCGGGTATACGTCCTACGATGAGCAGTTCTTC. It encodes CASSVTSGYTSYDEQFF.

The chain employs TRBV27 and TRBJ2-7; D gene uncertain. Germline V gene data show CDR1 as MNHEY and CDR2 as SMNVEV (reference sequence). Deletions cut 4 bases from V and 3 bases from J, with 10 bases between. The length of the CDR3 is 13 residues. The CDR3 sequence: CASSSGPHYEQYF. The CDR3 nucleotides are TGTGCCAGCAGTTCCGGACCCCACTACGAGCAGTACTTC.

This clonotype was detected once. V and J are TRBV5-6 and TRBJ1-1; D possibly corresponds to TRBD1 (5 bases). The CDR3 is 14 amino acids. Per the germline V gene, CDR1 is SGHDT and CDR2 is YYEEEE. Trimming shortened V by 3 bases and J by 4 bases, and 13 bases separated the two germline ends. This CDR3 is CASSSLGGFTEAFF. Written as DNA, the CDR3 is TGTGCCAGCAGCTCCTTGGGGGGGTTCACTGAAGCTTTCTTT. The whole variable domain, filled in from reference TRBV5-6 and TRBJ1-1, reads DAGVTQSPTHLIKTRGQQVTLRCSPKSGHDTVSWYQQALGQGPQFIFQYYEEEERQRGNFPDRFSGHQFPNYSSELNVNALLLGDSALYLCASSSLGGFTEAFFGQGTRLTVV.

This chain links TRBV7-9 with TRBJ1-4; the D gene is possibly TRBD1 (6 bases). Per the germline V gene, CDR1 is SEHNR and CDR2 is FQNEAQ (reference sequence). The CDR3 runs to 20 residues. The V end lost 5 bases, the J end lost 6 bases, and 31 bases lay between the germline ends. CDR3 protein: CASSQALGLPHSWGHEKLFF. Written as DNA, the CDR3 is TGTGCCAGCAGCCAGGCACTAGGACTTCCTCACTCATGGGGGCATGAAAAACTGTTTTTT.

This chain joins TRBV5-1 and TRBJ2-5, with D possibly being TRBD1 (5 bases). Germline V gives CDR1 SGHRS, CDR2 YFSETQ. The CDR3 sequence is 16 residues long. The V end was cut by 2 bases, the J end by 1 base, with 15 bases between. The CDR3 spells CASSFLGAGSQETQYF. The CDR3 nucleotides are TGCGCCAGCAGCTTTTTAGGGGCCGGTTCCCAAGAGACCCAGTACTTC. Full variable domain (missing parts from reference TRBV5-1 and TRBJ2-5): KAGVTQTPRYLIKTRGQQVTLSCSPISGHRSVSWYQQTPGQGLQFLFEYFSETQRNKGNFPGRFSGRQFSNSRSEMNVSTLELGDSALYLCASSFLGAGSQETQYFGPGTRLLVL.

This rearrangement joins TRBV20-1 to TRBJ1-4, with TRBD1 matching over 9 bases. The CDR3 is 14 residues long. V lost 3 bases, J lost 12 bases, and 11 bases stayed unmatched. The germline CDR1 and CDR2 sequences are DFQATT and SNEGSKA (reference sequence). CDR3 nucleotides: TGCAGTGCTAGCCCAATACAGGGGGCGTGGGAACTGTTTTTT. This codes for CSASPIQGAWELFF.

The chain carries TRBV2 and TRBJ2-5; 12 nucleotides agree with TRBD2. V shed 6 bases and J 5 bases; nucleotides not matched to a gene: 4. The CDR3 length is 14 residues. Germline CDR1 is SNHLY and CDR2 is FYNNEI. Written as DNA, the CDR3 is TGTGCCAGCAGAGCCGGGACTAGCGGGGAGACCCAGTACTTC. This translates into CASRAGTSGETQYF.

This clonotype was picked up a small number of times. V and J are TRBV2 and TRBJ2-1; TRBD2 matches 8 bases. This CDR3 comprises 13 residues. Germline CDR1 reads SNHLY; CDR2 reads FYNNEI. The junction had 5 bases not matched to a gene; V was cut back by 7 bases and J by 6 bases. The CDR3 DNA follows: TGTGCCAGCATTGACGGGACTAGCAATGAGCAGTTCTTC. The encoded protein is CASIDGTSNEQFF.

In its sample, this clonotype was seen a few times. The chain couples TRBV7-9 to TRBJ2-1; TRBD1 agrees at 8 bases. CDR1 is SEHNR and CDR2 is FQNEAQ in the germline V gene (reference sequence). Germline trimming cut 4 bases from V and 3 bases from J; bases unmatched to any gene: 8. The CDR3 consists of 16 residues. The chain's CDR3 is CASSWFRDRGYNEQFF. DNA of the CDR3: TGTGCCAGCAGCTGGTTTAGAGACAGGGGCTACAATGAGCAGTTCTTC.

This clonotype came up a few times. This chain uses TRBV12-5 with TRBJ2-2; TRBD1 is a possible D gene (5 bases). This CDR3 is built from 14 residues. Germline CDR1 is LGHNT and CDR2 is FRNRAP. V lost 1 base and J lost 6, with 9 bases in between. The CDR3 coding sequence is TGTGCTAGTGGTTTGGGACAGTCGGCCGGGGAGCTGTTTTTT. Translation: CASGLGQSAGELFF.

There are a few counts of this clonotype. The CDR3 sequence is CASSAGTGVFGSEKLFF. DNA of the CDR3: TGTGCCAGCAGCGCAGGGACAGGAGTATTCGGTAGTGAAAAACTGTTTTTT. The chain is built from TRBV5-5 and TRBJ1-4, with 8 bases aligning to TRBD1. Germline CDR1 is SGHKS and CDR2 is YYEKEE (reference sequence). Trimming cost V 4 bases and J 7 bases; bases outside gene matches: 15. The CDR3 covers 17 residues.